This record concerns one TCR beta chain sequence. What it recognizes is unknown. The data originate from a study of cytomegalovirus exposure and HLA in healthy donors. Findings of the study overall: Per a prior analysis, the majority of TCR beta V segments were productive roughly 90% or roughly 30% of the time. HLA alleles showed associations with about 15,000 TCR beta sequences in a later analysis, at a 0.05 false discovery rate.

It was with 60 Vbeta and 13 Jbeta primers that the PCR ran. The table came from immunoSEQ multiplex PCR; TCRdb's copy has only in-frame clones and leaves some out. Seen here are 100,000 to 150,000 clones, 65% to 85% observed once, and the top ten hold under 0.3%. The donors gave bone marrow, and they were healthy. There are 13 residues in the CDR3. Germline V gene sequence: CDR1 MNHNS, CDR2 SASEGT. After removal of 4 bases from V and 7 bases from J, the junction contained 4 bases not matched to a gene. The TCR originated in a man aged 50-59 years in good health and CMV-seronegative. The sample consisted of PBMCs. The V gene is TRBV6-1, the J gene TRBJ2-7, with 10 bases matching TRBD1. The CDR3 loop reads CASSGDRGREQYF. DNA of the CDR3: TGTGCCAGCAGTGGGGACAGGGGTCGGGAGCAGTACTTC.